Below are 6 T cell receptor beta chains sequenced from a single sample in a study of blood T cell repertoires in COVID-19. TCRdb's copy holds only in-frame clones and misses some; the assay was immunoSEQ multiplex PCR. The data contain over 250,000 clones, about 92% of them seen just once; the ten biggest clones take up roughly 2.6%. The sequencing input was PBMCs or T cells enriched from blood (not recorded which). These TCRs come from a man between 60 and 70 years old who had recovered from COVID-19.

The chain employs TRBV5-4 and TRBJ2-1; TRBD2 aligns across 8 bases. Germline lookup yields CDR1 SGHNT and CDR2 YYREEE (reference sequence). The V and J ends lost 1 base and 4 bases, in that order; junction bases with no gene match: 7. The CDR3 runs to 16 residues. CDR3 in DNA: TGTGCCAGCAGCTTGACTGTCGGGAGGGCGTACAATGAGCAGTTCTTC. Its protein is CASSLTVGRAYNEQFF.

This clone was recorded only once. The chain has TRBV5-5 and TRBJ2-1; 10 bases are shared with TRBD1. From germline, CDR1 is SGHKS and CDR2 YYEKEE (reference sequence). The CDR3 loop spans 16 amino acids. V lost 1 base and J lost 4; bases outside the gene matches: 5. The CDR3 loop is CASSLWDRGPYNEQFF. The CDR3 DNA is TGTGCCAGCAGCTTGTGGGACAGGGGTCCATACAATGAGCAGTTCTTC.

The chain employs TRBV2 and TRBJ1-4; D uncertain. This CDR3 has 15 amino acids. V was clipped by 7 bases and J by 0 bases, with 12 bases between them. Germline values: CDR1 SNHLY, CDR2 FYNNEI. The CDR3 loop reads CASIEPGATNEKLFF. CDR3 DNA sequence: TGTGCCAGCATAGAGCCGGGTGCAACTAATGAAAAACTGTTTTTT.

A remark on this clone: The junction shows a germline mismatch at one end, possibly a read error. This sequence joins TRBV7-7 and TRBJ1-3; D unclear. CDR1 is SSHAT, CDR2 FNYEAQ, per germline (reference sequence). The CDR3 is 14 amino acids. The CDR3 DNA reads as TGTGCTAGCAGCCCCGACTACTCTGGAAACACCATATATTTT. Translation gives CASSPDYSGNTIYF.

CDR3 amino acids: CASSLGTQEKLFF. In DNA form, the CDR3 reads TGTGCCAGCAGTTTAGGGACACAAGAAAAACTGTTTTTT. This chain uses TRBV6-5 with TRBJ1-4; D is possibly TRBD1 (6 bases). Germline V CDR1 and CDR2: MNHEY, SVGAGI. V was cut by 4 bases and J by 8 bases, with 11 bases left in between. The CDR3 length is 13 residues.

This chain connects TRBV5-1 to TRBJ2-3; tentative D call: TRBD2 (7 bases). The CDR3 has 14 amino acids. Germline values: CDR1 SGHRS, CDR2 YFSETQ. The V end was cut by 2 bases, the J end by 3 bases, with 10 bases between. The CDR3 protein is CASSFEGGTDTQYF. The CDR3 nucleotides are TGCGCCAGCAGCTTCGAGGGGGGGACAGATACGCAGTATTTT.